This TCR beta chain was sequenced for a study of vaccination and CD4 T cells after COVID-19. Cultured CD4+ T-cell DNA underwent Oncomine TCR Beta short-read sequencing. From cultured CD4+ T cells, genomic DNA was extracted. TCRdb reprocessed the PCR reads via MiXCR and lists one record per CDR3 protein. The data contain around 20,000 distinct CDR3 sequences, just under 45% of them singletons. As to this clonotype: Its antigen is not known.

Germline loops: CDR1 SGHRS, CDR2 YFSETQ. The J segment lost 1 base and the V segment lost 3 bases, leaving 5 bases of the junction unmatched. This CDR3 contains 15 residues. Indicated treatment: approximately 11-day PBMC culture with coronavirus spike peptide pools or control peptides (ViraFEST assay). IL-2 (roughly 10 IU/ml) and peptide pools (about 9 ug/ml) were added to cultures of 1.5 million to 2 million PBMCs per well. The V gene is TRBV5-1, the J gene TRBJ1-1; 8 nucleotides align to TRBD1. The receptor comes from a human donor who had recovered from COVID-19. The sample was CD4+ T cells from blood, cultured in vitro. CDR3 DNA sequence: TGCGCCAGCAGCTCTTGGACAGGGACGAACACTGAAGCTTTCTTT. Its protein product is CASSSWTGTNTEAFF.